The rows below give T cell receptor beta chains drawn from one sample of a study of T cell repertoires in cytomegalovirus infection. TCRdb called the reads again in MiXCR, with one record for every CDR3 protein. The sample records 250,000 to 300,000 distinct CDR3 sequences, 25% being singletons. The sample comprised PBMCs. The origin of the receptors is a human donor in good health (CMV status not recorded). Some clones in this sample may be carry-over from other donors' samples. CDR3s include the opening cysteine and the closing phenylalanine or tryptophan. D genes are given only for firm matches. Part of the rows lack a size; the others show once, few, many or a class for expanded clones.

>TRBV27|.|13|.|TRBJ1-5
CASSSRGHQPQHF
TGTGCCAGCAGTTCGCGGGGGCATCAGCCCCAGCATTTT
>TRBV6-8|.|16|.|TRBJ2-3
CASSSRGAASTDTQYF
TGTGCCAGCAGTAGCCGAGGGGCGGCTAGCACAGATACGCAGTATTTT
>TRBV4-3|.|14|many|TRBJ2-1
CASSQDGQGSEQFF
TGCGCCAGCAGCCAAGATGGGCAGGGGAGTGAGCAGTTCTTC
>TRBV7-2|.|11|many|TRBJ2-1
CASSFSGTQFF
TGTGCCAGCAGCTTTTCCGGGACCCAGTTCTTC
>TRBV29-1|TRBD1|13|few|TRBJ1-1
CSDLQGARTEAFF
TGCAGCGACCTACAGGGGGCGAGAACTGAAGCTTTCTTT
>TRBV12-3/TRBV12-4|TRBD2|14|.|TRBJ2-5
CPTSREGVRDTQYF
TGTCCCACCAGTCGGGAGGGGGTGAGAGATACCCAGTACTTC
>TRBV28|TRBD1|15|many|TRBJ2-3
CASSPTGGNTDTQYF
TGTGCCAGCAGTCCGACAGGGGGCAACACAGATACGCAGTATTTT
>TRBV7-2|TRBD1|13|.|TRBJ1-1
CASSRDRADEAFF
TGTGCCAGCAGCAGGGACAGGGCGGATGAAGCTTTCTTT
>TRBV27|.|15|.|TRBJ2-7
CASSRNGLPGDEQYF
TGTGCCAGCAGCCGGAACGGGCTCCCAGGGGACGAGCAGTACTTC
>TRBV9|.|14|few|TRBJ1-1
CASSALSGNTEAFF
TGTGCCAGCAGCGCCCTTAGCGGGAACACTGAAGCTTTCTTT
>TRBV7-9|TRBD2|14|few|TRBJ2-1
CASSLTSGGGEQFF
TGTGCCAGCAGCTTAACTAGCGGCGGGGGTGAGCAGTTCTTC
>TRBV19|TRBD1|17|few|TRBJ2-2
CASSTARGTGITGELFF
TGTGCCAGTAGTACCGCCCGGGGGACAGGGATCACCGGGGAGCTGTTTTTT
>TRBV20-1|TRBD2|15|few|TRBJ2-5
CSARDRTSGGETQYF
TGCAGTGCTAGAGATAGAACTAGCGGGGGGGAGACCCAGTACTTC
>TRBV7-2|.|15|many|TRBJ2-1
CASSQSGQGDNEQFF
TGTGCCAGCAGTCAATCAGGACAAGGAGACAATGAGCAGTTCTTC
>TRBV2|.|15|.|TRBJ2-5
CASSETVAQAWTQYF
TGTGCCAGCAGTGAAACAGTGGCACAGGCATGGACCCAGTACTTC
>TRBV7-9|TRBD1|11|many|TRBJ2-3
CASGQGDTQYF
TGTGCCAGCGGACAGGGTGATACGCAGTATTTT
>TRBV2|TRBD1|14|.|TRBJ2-7
CASTRGTGGREQYF
TGTGCCAGCACCCGGGGGACAGGGGGACGCGAGCAGTACTTC
>TRBV7-8|.|17|few|TRBJ1-2
CASSPPRLKDYWHGYTF
TGTGCCAGCAGCCCACCCCGTCTCAAGGACTATTGGCATGGCTACACCTTC
>TRBV29-1|.|13|few|TRBJ2-6
CSVWGAGANVLTF
TGCAGCGTTTGGGGGGCTGGGGCCAACGTCCTGACTTTC
>TRBV7-2|TRBD2|15|many|TRBJ2-1
CASSPRLAGRVEQFF
TGTGCCAGCAGCCCTCGACTAGCGGGAAGGGTGGAGCAGTTCTTC
>TRBV11-2|.|14|few|TRBJ2-7
CASSLDPGTYEQYF
TGTGCCAGCAGCTTAGATCCGGGGACCTACGAGCAGTACTTC
>TRBV6-2/TRBV6-3|.|15|many|TRBJ1-2
CASSRRGTRNYGYTF
TGTGCCAGCAGTCGAAGAGGGACAAGGAACTATGGCTACACCTTC
>TRBV11-2|.|15|.|TRBJ1-2
CASNPGGTLDYGYTF
TGTGCCAGCAACCCCGGGGGGACCCTGGACTATGGCTACACCTTC
>TRBV20-1|TRBD1|17|.|TRBJ2-3
CSAADILGTGGTDTQYF
TGCAGTGCTGCCGACATCTTAGGGACAGGGGGCACAGATACGCAGTATTTT
>TRBV12-3/TRBV12-4|.|14|few|TRBJ2-7
CASSLIGGESEQYF
TGTGCCAGCAGTTTAATCGGGGGTGAATCCGAGCAGTACTTC
>TRBV7-6|.|15|.|TRBJ2-3
CASSLRSGSTDTQYF
TGTGCCAGCAGTCTCCGGAGCGGAAGCACAGATACGCAGTATTTT
>TRBV20-1|.|14|few|TRBJ1-5
CSAGGRSSNQPQHF
TGCAGTGCTGGGGGCAGGAGCAGCAATCAGCCCCAGCATTTT
>TRBV7-2|TRBD2|16|many|TRBJ2-3
CASSFRPAGAADTQYF
TGTGCCAGCAGCTTCAGGCCAGCGGGAGCCGCAGATACGCAGTATTTT
>TRBV20-1|.|13|.|TRBJ2-5
CSARVGAGETQYF
TGCAGTGCTCGGGTAGGGGCTGGAGAGACCCAGTACTTC
>TRBV20-1|.|16|few|TRBJ2-6
CSARGRTISGANVLTF
TGCAGTGCTAGAGGCCGGACGATCTCTGGGGCCAACGTCCTGACTTTC
>TRBV29-1|TRBD2|16|few|TRBJ2-7
CSVAIARLAGTYEQYF
TGCAGCGTTGCTATTGCCCGACTAGCGGGAACCTACGAGCAGTACTTC
>TRBV2|.|13|few|TRBJ2-1
CASSDSGHNEQFF
TGTGCCAGCAGTGATTCGGGGCACAATGAGCAGTTCTTC
>TRBV28|TRBD2|15|few|TRBJ2-7
CASRKLAPSSYEQYF
TGTGCCAGCAGGAAACTAGCGCCTAGCTCCTACGAGCAGTACTTC
>TRBV14|TRBD1|16|.|TRBJ1-1
CASSQDHGTENTEAFF
TGTGCCAGCAGCCAAGATCATGGGACAGAAAACACTGAAGCTTTCTTT
>TRBV20-1|.|12|.|TRBJ2-3
CSAGQNTDTQYF
TGCAGTGCCGGACAGAACACAGATACGCAGTATTTT
>TRBV28|.|13|.|TRBJ2-6
CASTMGAANVLTF
TGTGCCAGCACCATGGGAGCGGCCAACGTCCTGACTTTC
>TRBV19|.|15|.|TRBJ1-4
CASSGTTAHYEKLFF
TGTGCCAGTAGTGGAACGACAGCCCATTATGAAAAACTGTTTTTT
>TRBV6-2/TRBV6-3|TRBD2|14|.|TRBJ2-5
CASSPLAPQETQYF
TGTGCCAGCAGCCCACTAGCGCCCCAAGAGACCCAGTACTTC
>TRBV12-3/TRBV12-4|.|14|few|TRBJ2-3
CATLRAEQGDTQYF
TGTGCCACCCTACGAGCGGAGCAGGGAGATACGCAGTATTTT
>TRBV7-2|TRBD2|16|many|TRBJ2-3
CASSPQGSGGADTQYF
TGTGCCAGCAGCCCGCAGGGGAGCGGGGGGGCAGATACGCAGTATTTT
>TRBV20-1|TRBD2|14|few|TRBJ2-7
CSAKREGRSYEQYF
TGCAGTGCTAAGCGGGAGGGCCGATCCTACGAGCAGTACTTC
>TRBV28|.|15|.|TRBJ2-5
CASSTPDSNQETQYF
TGTGCCAGCAGTACCCCGGACAGCAACCAAGAGACCCAGTACTTC
>TRBV7-9|TRBD2|16|many|TRBJ2-3
CASSFPPGGRTDTQYF
TGTGCCAGCAGCTTTCCTCCGGGAGGGCGCACAGATACGCAGTATTTT
>TRBV11-2|.|14|.|TRBJ2-7
CASSLENQRREQYF
TGTGCCAGCAGCTTAGAAAATCAAAGGCGCGAGCAGTACTTC
>TRBV7-8|.|16|.|TRBJ2-5
CASSYPGISGLGALYF
TGTGCCAGCAGCTACCCGGGGATTAGCGGCCTCGGGGCCCTGTACTTC
>TRBV20-1|TRBD1|13|few|TRBJ2-1
CSAHLTGYNEQFF
TGCAGTGCTCACTTGACAGGGTACAATGAGCAGTTCTTC
>TRBV20-1|.|13|.|TRBJ1-4
CSGRFATNEKLFF
TGCAGTGGGCGGTTTGCAACTAATGAAAAACTGTTTTTT
>TRBV7-2|TRBD2|14|many|TRBJ2-7
CASSSTRGGYEQYF
TGTGCCAGCAGCTCGACTCGGGGGGGGTACGAGCAGTACTTC
>TRBV28|TRBD2|15|.|TRBJ2-3
CASNRPGLAGDTQYF
TGTGCCAGCAACCGACCGGGACTAGCAGGAGATACGCAGTATTTT
>TRBV20-1|TRBD2|14|few|TRBJ2-1
CSAEGGRGYNEQFF
TGCAGTGCTGAGGGAGGGAGAGGGTACAATGAGCAGTTCTTC
>TRBV7-2|.|15|many|TRBJ2-2
CASSVTGPNTGELFF
TGTGCCAGCAGCGTAACAGGGCCCAACACCGGGGAGCTGTTTTTT
>TRBV12-3/TRBV12-4|TRBD2|15|many|TRBJ2-1
CASSGGLAANNEQFF
TGTGCCAGCAGTGGGGGACTAGCGGCCAACAATGAGCAGTTCTTC
>TRBV14|.|15|.|TRBJ2-3
CASSLGSLSTDTQYF
TGTGCCAGCAGCCTCGGGAGCCTAAGCACAGATACGCAGTATTTT
>TRBV11-2|.|15|few|TRBJ2-3
CASSRTGASTDTQYF
TGTGCCAGCAGCAGGACGGGGGCTAGCACAGATACGCAGTATTTT
>TRBV6-6|.|14|few|TRBJ2-1
CASFKEGVYNEQFF
TGTGCCAGTTTTAAGGAAGGGGTCTACAATGAGCAGTTCTTC
>TRBV9|TRBD1|14|few|TRBJ2-7
CASARDRDRYEQYF
TGTGCCAGCGCCAGGGACAGAGACCGCTACGAGCAGTACTTC
>TRBV28|.|12|few|TRBJ1-5
CASYGSNQPQHF
TGTGCCAGCTATGGTAGCAATCAGCCCCAGCATTTT